This T cell receptor (beta chain) was captured in a study of T cell changes during pregnancy in multiple sclerosis. This CDR3 comprises 15 residues. Trimming removed 0 bases from V and 0 bases from J, with 9 bases in between. From germline, CDR1 is SGHAT and CDR2 FQDESV (reference sequence). Assay: immunoSEQ multiplex PCR; the TCRdb copy retains only in-frame clones and omits some. The sample comprises about 57,000 clones, around nine tenths of which are singletons, and about 0.38% rests with the top ten. This sequence joins TRBV11-1 and TRBJ2-7; maybe TRBD2 (6 bases). The material sequenced was CD4+ T cells from peripheral blood mononuclear cells, taken in the third trimester of pregnancy. The sequence came from a female donor with multiple sclerosis, enrolled in a pregnancy study. Here the CDR3 DNA reads TGTGCCAGCAGCTTAGCCGGGAGTGCCTCCTACGAGCAGTACTTC. Its translation: CASSLAGSASYEQYF.